This passage covers 9 T cell receptor beta chains from one sample sequenced in a study of cytomegalovirus exposure and HLA in healthy donors. The PCR used 60 Vbeta and 13 Jbeta primers. Data came from immunoSEQ multiplex PCR; TCRdb stores just in-frame clones and leaves some out. The table has approximately 190,000 clones, about 77% seen once. Sequenced input: PBMCs. Receptors originate from a woman aged 30 to 39 in good health and CMV-seropositive.

V and J are TRBV25-1 and TRBJ1-3, with D hard to call. Germline assignment: CDR1 MGHDK and CDR2 SYGVNS. V gave up 4 bases and J gave up 8 bases, with 6 bases separating them. The CDR3 is 11 residues long. The DNA of the CDR3 is TGTGCCAGCAGTGGTTCGGACACCATATATTTT. It codes for CASSGSDTIYF.

The gene calls are TRBV2 and TRBJ2-1; perhaps TRBD2 as D (6 bases). The length of the CDR3 is 15 residues. The V end was cut by 6 bases, the J end by 0 bases, with 12 bases between. Germline assignment: CDR1 SNHLY and CDR2 FYNNEI. This CDR3 is CASSGTVSSYNEQFF. CDR3 in DNA: TGTGCCAGCAGCGGGACTGTTAGCTCCTACAATGAGCAGTTCTTC.

This clone was observed once. The chain combines TRBV4-1 with TRBJ2-2; possible D gene TRBD1, 5 bases. V lost 1 base and J 4 bases, leaving 10 bases between the germline ends. This CDR3 is built from 15 residues. CDR1 MGHRA and CDR2 YSYEKL come from the germline V gene. The CDR3 reads CASSQVDSITGELFF. DNA of the CDR3: TGCGCCAGCAGCCAAGTCGACAGTATCACCGGGGAGCTGTTTTTT.

The chain uses TRBV18 and TRBJ2-1; 10 bases are a match to TRBD2. With 5 bases clipped from V and 10 bases from J, the junction kept 11 bases outside the gene matches. The V gene's germline CDR1 is KGHSH and CDR2 LQKENI. The CDR3 spans 15 residues. The CDR3 sequence: CASSGSLAGDQEQFF. CDR3 sequence (DNA): TGTGCCAGCTCAGGCTCTCTAGCGGGAGATCAAGAGCAGTTCTTC.

V gene TRBV9 combines with J gene TRBJ1-6, with D tentatively TRBD1 (5 bases). The germline V gene encodes CDR1 SGDLS and CDR2 YYNGEE. The CDR3 loop spans 16 amino acids. The V and J ends lost 4 bases and 0 bases respectively, with 11 bases between them. CDR3 sequence reads: CASSPLGGSYNSPLHF. CDR3 in DNA: TGTGCCAGCAGCCCCTTGGGGGGCTCCTATAATTCACCCCTCCACTTT. Looking up the rest from reference TRBV9 and TRBJ1-6 gives the full variable domain: DSGVTQTPKHLITATGQRVTLRCSPRSGDLSVYWYQQSLDQGLQFLIQYYNGEERAKGNILERFSAQQFPDLHSELNLSSLELGDSALYFCASSPLGGSYNSPLHFGNGTRLTVT.

V gene TRBV5-1 combines with J gene TRBJ2-5; TRBD1 is a possible D gene (6 bases). This CDR3 is 17 amino acids long. V was shortened by 0 bases and J by 0 bases, with 15 bases between the two germline ends. From germline, CDR1 is SGHRS and CDR2 YFSETQ. CDR3 loop: CASSLGQGLGYQETQYF. Here the CDR3 DNA reads TGCGCCAGCAGCTTGGGGCAGGGGTTAGGGTACCAAGAGACCCAGTACTTC.

The J gene is TRBJ1-5, the V gene TRBV7-6, with D perhaps matching TRBD1 (6 bases). The CDR3 spans 13 residues. Germline V gives CDR1 SGHVS, CDR2 FNYEAQ. V lost 6 bases and J lost 5, with 11 bases in between. The CDR3 reads CASSYRVHQPQHF. In DNA form, the CDR3 reads TGTGCCAGCAGTTACAGGGTCCATCAGCCCCAGCATTTT. Full variable domain (missing parts from reference TRBV7-6 and TRBJ1-5): GAGVSQSPRYKVTKRGQDVALRCDPISGHVSLYWYRQALGQGPEFLTYFNYEAQQDKSGLPNDRFSAERPEGSISTLTIQRTEQRDSAMYRCASSYRVHQPQHFGDGTRLSIL.

The chain carries TRBV4-3 and TRBJ2-2, with 9 nucleotides matching TRBD1. V lost 3 bases, J lost 6 bases, and 8 bases stayed unmatched. Germline assignment: CDR1 LGHNA and CDR2 YSLEER. This CDR3 comprises 16 residues. The chain's CDR3 is CASSHHRDRAPGELFF. In DNA, the CDR3 is TGCGCCAGCAGCCACCACCGGGACAGGGCTCCCGGGGAGCTGTTTTTT.

The chain has TRBV6-1 and TRBJ2-2; D might be TRBD2 (6 bases). V lost 8 bases, J lost 0 bases, and 13 bases lay in between. Germline V gene data show CDR1 as MNHNS and CDR2 as SASEGT. This CDR3 contains 15 residues. The CDR3 loop reads CASRRLATNTGELFF. The CDR3 coding sequence is TGTGCCAGCCGTAGGCTAGCGACGAACACCGGGGAGCTGTTTTTT.